This TCR beta chain was recovered during a study of PD-L1 blockade in urothelial cancer. The data were produced by immunoSEQ multiplex PCR, yet TCRdb's version contains in-frame clones alone and is incomplete. The sample lists around 100,000 clones, approximately 90% seen once, with approximately 1% in the top ten. Each patient gave between 1 and 8 samples of peripheral blood mononuclear cells, which were collected pretreatment and during treatment. The CDR3 is made up of 17 amino acids. Trimming pared 4 bases from V and 4 bases from J, leaving 22 bases between. The germline gives CDR1 LNHDA, CDR2 SQIVND (reference sequence).

The TCR originated in a woman aged 80 or over with urothelial cancer. The chain links TRBV19 to TRBJ2-5; weak D call: TRBD2 (5 bases). The specimen was PBMCs, collected around atezolizumab (anti-PD-L1) treatment. The CDR3 loop reads CASSTYISVGSRETQYF. CDR3 in DNA: TGTGCCAGTAGTACCTACATTAGCGTTGGGAGTAGAGAGACCCAGTACTTC.